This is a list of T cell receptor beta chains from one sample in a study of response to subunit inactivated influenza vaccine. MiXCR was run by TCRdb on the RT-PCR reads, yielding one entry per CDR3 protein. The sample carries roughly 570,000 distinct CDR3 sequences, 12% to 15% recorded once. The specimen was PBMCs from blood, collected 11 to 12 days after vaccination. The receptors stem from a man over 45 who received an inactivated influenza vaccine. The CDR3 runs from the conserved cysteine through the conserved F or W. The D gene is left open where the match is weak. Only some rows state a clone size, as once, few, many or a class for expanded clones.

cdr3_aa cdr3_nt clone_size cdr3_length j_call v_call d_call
CASSQEWGGGGEQFF TGTGCCAGCAGCCAAGAATGGGGAGGGGGCGGTGAGCAGTTCTTC few 15 TRBJ2-1 TRBV14 .
CASSVRGQQNSPLHF TGTGCCAGCAGCGTAAGAGGACAGCAAAATTCACCCCTCCACTTT . 15 TRBJ1-6 TRBV9 .
CASSLAGQGNEKLFF TGTGCCAGCAGTTTAGCAGGACAGGGAAATGAAAAACTGTTTTTT many 15 TRBJ1-4 TRBV12-3/TRBV12-4 TRBD1
CATSDSPGKRPYEQYF TGTGCCACCAGTGATTCTCCAGGGAAGCGGCCCTACGAGCAGTACTTC few 16 TRBJ2-7 TRBV24-1 .
CASRPPAVAYQETQYF TGTGCCAGCAGGCCGCCAGCGGTAGCCTACCAAGAGACCCAGTACTTC . 16 TRBJ2-5 TRBV7-2 .
CASSLDTGNSPLHF TGTGCCAGCAGCTTAGACACAGGAAATTCACCCCTCCACTTT . 14 TRBJ1-6 TRBV7-2 .
CASSKGVNADTQYF TGTGCCAGCAGTAAGGGGGTAAATGCAGATACGCAGTATTTT . 14 TRBJ2-3 TRBV7-2 .
CASSQRAEDTIYF TGTGCCAGCTCCCAGCGGGCTGAGGACACCATATATTTT . 13 TRBJ1-3 TRBV18 .
CASSEYLYTGTGKNTIYF TGTGCCAGCAGTGAATACCTCTATACCGGGACAGGGAAGAACACCATATATTTT many 18 TRBJ1-3 TRBV25-1 TRBD1
CASSSVGVYEQFF TGTGCCAGCAGCTCCGTTGGGGTATATGAGCAGTTCTTC . 13 TRBJ2-1 TRBV7-6 .
CSAFRLESNQPQHF TGCAGTGCTTTCAGGTTGGAGAGCAATCAGCCCCAGCATTTT . 14 TRBJ1-5 TRBV20-1 .
CSAAGDNEQFF TGCAGTGCTGCGGGAGACAATGAGCAGTTCTTC . 11 TRBJ2-1 TRBV20-1 TRBD2
CASSPREETQYF TGTGCCAGCAGTCCCAGGGAGGAGACCCAGTACTTC many 12 TRBJ2-5 TRBV12-3/TRBV12-4 .
CAWSVPPAGAKNIQYF TGTGCCTGGAGTGTACCCCCCGCGGGGGCCAAAAACATTCAGTACTTC . 16 TRBJ2-4 TRBV30 .
CASSLAGMGKNIQYF TGTGCCAGCAGCTTAGCGGGGATGGGCAAAAACATTCAGTACTTC . 15 TRBJ2-4 TRBV7-2 .
CSASSAGGPETQYF TGCAGTGCTAGTTCTGCGGGAGGGCCAGAGACCCAGTACTTC few 14 TRBJ2-5 TRBV20-1 TRBD2
CASSPGFAYEQYF TGTGCCAGCTCACCAGGATTTGCCTACGAGCAGTACTTC many 13 TRBJ2-7 TRBV18 .
CASSSLGDRGYEQYF TGTGCCAGCAGCTCCCTTGGAGACAGGGGGTACGAGCAGTACTTC . 15 TRBJ2-7 TRBV7-2 TRBD1
CASTIGGVNTEAFF TGTGCCAGCACAATAGGGGGCGTGAACACTGAAGCTTTCTTT few 14 TRBJ1-1 TRBV14 TRBD1
CASSLEGPGTDTQYF TGTGCCAGCAGCTTAGAAGGGCCCGGCACAGATACGCAGTATTTT few 15 TRBJ2-3 TRBV7-6 .
CASSEMQASGAQHF TGTGCCAGCAGTGAAATGCAGGCATCCGGGGCCCAGCATTTT few 14 TRBJ1-5 TRBV2 .
CASSIPGRPEQYF TGTGCCAGTAGTATTCCTGGACGCCCAGAGCAGTACTTC many 13 TRBJ2-7 TRBV19 .
CASSLPGQGVQETQYF TGTGCCAGCAGCCTTCCGGGACAGGGGGTTCAAGAGACCCAGTACTTC . 16 TRBJ2-5 TRBV7-2 TRBD1